A single sample is the source of the 9 T cell receptor beta chains below, sequenced in a study of human versus mouse CDR3 diversity and MHC coevolution. Sequenced by immunoSEQ multiplex PCR; TCRdb stores in-frame clones only, minus some. The sample lists about 77,000 clones, around 93% seen once, with roughly 0.16% in the top ten. The sequenced sample consisted of naive CD4+ T cells from blood. Subset: CD45RO-negative CD62L-positive naive CD4 T cells. Source of these receptors: a person between 25 and 75 years old in good health.

This clone was counted between two and nine times. The chain links TRBV7-9 to TRBJ1-2; D is unresolved. Germline assignment: CDR1 SEHNR and CDR2 FQNEAQ (reference sequence). Trimming left V 4 bases short and J 2 bases short, with 11 bases between. This CDR3 region has 14 residues. In DNA, the CDR3 is TGTGCCAGCAGCTCGGAGGCGGGAAACTATGGCTACACCTTC. Translation gives CASSSEAGNYGYTF.

This clone appeared a few times. This chain links TRBV10-3 with TRBJ2-2; D might be TRBD1 (5 bases). With 8 bases removed from V and 7 bases from J, the gap between germline ends came to 17 bases. This CDR3 has 14 residues. The V gene's germline CDR1 is ENHRY and CDR2 SYGVKD. CDR3 region: CAIGEKGLGGELFF. The CDR3 nucleotides read TGTGCCATCGGAGAAAAGGGGTTGGGCGGGGAGCTGTTTTTT.

The rearrangement uses TRBV19 and TRBJ2-2; 11 positions match TRBD1. The CDR3 is 16 residues long. J was trimmed by 6 bases and V by 2 bases; bases with no gene match: 5. Per germline, CDR1 LNHDA and CDR2 SQIVND (reference sequence). The CDR3 here is CASSITGTGGSGELFF. The CDR3, as DNA: TGTGCCAGTAGTATAACCGGGACAGGGGGATCCGGGGAGCTGTTTTTT.

The chain recombines TRBV11-2 with TRBJ2-3; tentative D call: TRBD2 (5 bases). The V gene lost 1 base and the J gene lost 3 bases, with 5 bases spanning the gap. The V gene's germline CDR1 is SGHAT and CDR2 FQNNGV. The CDR3 has 13 amino acids. In nucleotides, the CDR3 is TGTGCCAGCAGCTTAGCGGGGACAGATACGCAGTATTTT. Its translation is CASSLAGTDTQYF. The whole variable domain, filled in from reference TRBV11-2 and TRBJ2-3, reads EAGVAQSPRYKIIEKRQSVAFWCNPISGHATLYWYQQILGQGPKLLIQFQNNGVVDDSQLPKDRFSAERLKGVDSTLKIQPAKLEDSAVYLCASSLAGTDTQYFGPGTRLTVL.

This sequence joins TRBV14 and TRBJ2-2, with D maybe TRBD1 (5 bases). Germline CDR1 and CDR2: SGHDN and FVKESK. V was trimmed by 0 bases and J by 6 bases, leaving 8 bases between them. This CDR3 contains 14 residues. The CDR3 reads CASSQDIGAGELFF. CDR3 DNA sequence: TGTGCCAGCAGCCAAGATATAGGGGCCGGGGAGCTGTTTTTT.

The rearrangement uses TRBV7-8 and TRBJ2-7; D unclear. Trimming cost V 1 base and J 2 bases, with 9 bases left between them. Per germline, CDR1 SGHVS and CDR2 FQNEAQ. The CDR3 sequence is 14 residues long. Here the CDR3 DNA reads TGTGCCAGCAGCTTAGAGAGTCTCCCCTACGAGCAGTACTTC. Protein: CASSLESLPYEQYF.

This sequence joins TRBV1 and TRBJ2-2; the D call in the table, TRBD2, was not verified against the DNA. TRBV1 is classified as a pseudogene. The length of the CDR3 is 22 residues. CDR3 sequence reads: CTSSLIWDLQLDWASNTGELFF. The CDR3 nucleotides are TGCACCAGCAGCCTCATTTGGGACTTGCAATTAGACTGGGCCTCGAACACCGGGGAGCTGTTTTTT.

This chain joins TRBV5-4 and TRBJ2-1, with TRBD2 matching 10 bases. The CDR3 totals 16 residues. Germline CDR1 reads SGHNT; CDR2 reads YYREEE (reference sequence). V was clipped by 4 bases and J by 7 bases; unmatched bases: 11. CDR3 amino acids: CASSSVAGGFSNEQFF. CDR3 bases: TGTGCCAGCAGCAGTGTAGCGGGAGGATTTTCAAATGAGCAGTTCTTC.

The CDR3 loop reads CASSVWGGGADTQYF. CDR3 in DNA: TGTGCCAGCAGCGTATGGGGCGGGGGGGCTGATACGCAGTATTTT. The V gene is TRBV9, the J gene TRBJ2-3; 9 nucleotides align to TRBD2. Germline V lookup: CDR1 SGDLS, CDR2 YYNGEE. The length of the CDR3 is 15 residues. V was pared by 1 base and J by 6 bases, with 6 bases of the junction left unmatched.